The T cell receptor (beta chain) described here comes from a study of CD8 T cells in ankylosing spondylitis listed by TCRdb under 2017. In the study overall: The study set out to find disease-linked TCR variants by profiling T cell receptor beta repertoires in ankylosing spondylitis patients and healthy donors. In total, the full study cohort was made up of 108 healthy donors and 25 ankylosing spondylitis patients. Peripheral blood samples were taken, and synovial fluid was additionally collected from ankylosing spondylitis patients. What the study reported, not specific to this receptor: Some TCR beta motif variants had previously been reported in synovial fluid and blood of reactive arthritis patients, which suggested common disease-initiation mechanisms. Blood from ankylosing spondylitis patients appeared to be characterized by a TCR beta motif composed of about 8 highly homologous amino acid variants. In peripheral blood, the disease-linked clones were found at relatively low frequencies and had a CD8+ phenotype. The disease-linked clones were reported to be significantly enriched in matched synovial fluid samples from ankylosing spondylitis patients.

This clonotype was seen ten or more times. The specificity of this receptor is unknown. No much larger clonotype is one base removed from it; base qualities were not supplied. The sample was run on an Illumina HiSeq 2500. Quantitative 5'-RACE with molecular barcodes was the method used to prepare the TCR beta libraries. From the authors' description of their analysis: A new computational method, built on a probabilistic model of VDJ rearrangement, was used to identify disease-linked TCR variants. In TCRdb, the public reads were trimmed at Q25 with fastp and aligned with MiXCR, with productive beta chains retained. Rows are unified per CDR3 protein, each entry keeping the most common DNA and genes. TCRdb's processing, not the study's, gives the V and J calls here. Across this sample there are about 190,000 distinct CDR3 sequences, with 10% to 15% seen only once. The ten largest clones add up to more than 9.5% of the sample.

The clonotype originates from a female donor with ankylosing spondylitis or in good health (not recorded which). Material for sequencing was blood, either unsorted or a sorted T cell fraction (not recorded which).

The DNA reads as follows: TGTGCCATCAGTGTACAGGACAATGAGCAGTTCTTC. It is translated as CAISVQDNEQFF. The chain was built from TRBV10-3 and TRBJ2-1; TRBD1 could be the D gene, as 5 bases match. The junction shows trimming of 4 bases on V and 5 bases on J, plus 6 bases between the germline ends. The CDR3 spans 12 residues, from the cysteine through the phenylalanine. The DNA shown is the 36-base CDR3, in frame from base 1. CDR1 is given as ENHRY and CDR2 as SYGVKD, both from the germline V gene.